These T cell receptor beta chains were read from a single sample in a study of T cells in Graves' hyperthyroidism and ophthalmopathy. One entry per CDR3 protein results from TCRdb running MiXCR on the multiplex PCR reads. The sample comprises approximately 370,000 distinct CDR3 sequences, 14% to 15% of which are singletons, and 30% to 35% rests with the top ten. Specimen: blood. Receptors originate from a woman in her thirties with Graves' hyperthyroidism. The CDR3 runs from the conserved cysteine through the conserved F or W. Fields, in order: clone size, J gene, D gene, V gene, CDR3 protein, CDR3 DNA. The D gene is left open where the match is weak. Size values are once, few and many counts, or a class for expanded clones, and some rows have none.

- TRBJ1-1 - TRBV6-2/TRBV6-3 CASVGVWTEAFF TGTGCCAGCGTCGGAGTTTGGACTGAAGCTTTCTTT
many TRBJ1-5 - TRBV2 CASSDRQTNQPQHF TGTGCCAGCAGTGACAGGCAGACCAATCAGCCCCAGCATTTT
- TRBJ1-2 - TRBV19 CASSDIKANYGYTF TGTGCCAGTAGTGACATAAAAGCTAACTATGGCTACACCTTC
few TRBJ2-7 - TRBV7-2 CASTPFGQSYEQYF TGTGCCAGCACCCCATTCGGGCAGAGCTACGAGCAGTACTTC
few TRBJ1-1 - TRBV15 CATSRDIKQLEAFF TGTGCCACCAGCAGAGATATAAAACAGCTTGAAGCTTTCTTT
many TRBJ1-1 - TRBV6-1 CASSPHRTDTEAFF TGTGCCAGCAGTCCCCATCGGACAGACACTGAAGCTTTCTTT
many TRBJ2-3 TRBD2 TRBV2 CASSKSGRSTDTQYF TGTGCCAGCAGTAAGAGCGGGAGGTCGACAGATACGCAGTATTTT
many TRBJ2-4 TRBD1 TRBV5-1 CASSLGQGENIQYF TGCGCCAGCAGCCTCGGACAGGGGGAAAACATTCAGTACTTC
few TRBJ2-6 - TRBV7-7 CASSPLRGSLSGANVLTF TGTGCCAGCAGCCCGTTAAGGGGCTCACTCTCTGGGGCCAACGTCCTGACTTTC
few TRBJ2-7 TRBD2 TRBV20-1 CSARSGTSGYEQYF TGCAGTGCTAGATCCGGGACTAGCGGATACGAGCAGTACTTC
many TRBJ1-1 - TRBV11-2 CASSSPRVMNTEAFF TGTGCCAGCAGCTCCCCGAGGGTGATGAACACTGAAGCTTTCTTT
- TRBJ2-7 TRBD2 TRBV20-1 CSARAPSGSNEQYF TGCAGTGCTAGAGCCCCCAGCGGGAGCAACGAGCAGTACTTC
many TRBJ2-7 TRBD1 TRBV5-1 CASGTGISEQYF TGCGCCAGCGGGACAGGAATCTCCGAGCAGTACTTC
- TRBJ1-2 - TRBV4-1 CASSQDAENYGYTF TGCGCCAGCAGCCAAGATGCAGAGAACTATGGCTACACCTTC
- TRBJ2-3 - TRBV11-2 CASSLDTRPSHF TGTGCCAGCAGCTTAGATACTAGGCCTAGTCATTTT
few TRBJ2-1 - TRBV2 CASGDGGYNEQFF TGTGCCAGCGGCGACGGGGGATACAATGAGCAGTTCTTC
many TRBJ2-5 - TRBV30 CAWSVGGKETQYF TGTGCCTGGAGTGTTGGCGGGAAGGAGACCCAGTACTTC
- TRBJ2-1 - TRBV19 CASRGREYYNEQFF TGTGCCAGTAGAGGACGGGAGTACTACAATGAGCAGTTCTTC
- TRBJ2-7 - TRBV7-6 CASSLAPDPSYEQYF TGTGCCAGCAGCTTAGCCCCGGACCCCTCCTACGAGCAGTACTTC
- TRBJ2-6 - TRBV3-1 CASSRRGSGANVLTF TGTGCCAGCAGCCGCCGAGGTTCTGGGGCCAACGTCCTGACTTTC
many TRBJ2-1 - TRBV24-1 CATSASAYNEQFF TGTGCCACCAGTGCAAGCGCGTACAATGAGCAGTTCTTC
few TRBJ2-3 TRBD1 TRBV7-9 CASSHTPGQGTDTQYF TGTGCCAGCAGCCATACCCCGGGACAGGGAACAGATACGCAGTATTTT
- TRBJ2-3 TRBD1 TRBV4-1 CASSRDRGPDTQYF TGCGCCAGCAGTCGGGACAGGGGTCCAGATACGCAGTATTTT
few TRBJ2-5 TRBD2 TRBV4-1 CASSHGGLVRETQYF TGCGCCAGCAGCCATGGCGGACTAGTGCGGGAGACCCAGTACTTC
- TRBJ2-3 - TRBV7-2 CASSWSGDTDTQYF TGTGCCAGCAGCTGGTCGGGAGATACAGATACGCAGTATTTT
few TRBJ2-1 - TRBV10-3 CAINRGSDNEQFF TGTGCCATCAATCGGGGTTCAGACAATGAGCAGTTCTTC
many TRBJ1-1 - TRBV18 CASSQEGTNTEAFF TGTGCCAGCTCACAGGAGGGGACGAACACTGAAGCTTTCTTT
many TRBJ2-2 - TRBV5-5 CASSLARGPTGELFF TGTGCCAGCAGCCTGGCCAGGGGACCCACCGGGGAGCTGTTTTTT
many TRBJ2-2 TRBD2 TRBV12-3/TRBV12-4 CASSSASGRGTGELFF TGTGCCAGCAGTTCCGCTAGCGGGAGGGGCACCGGGGAGCTGTTTTTT
many TRBJ1-3 TRBD1 TRBV18 CASSPSGTGDRRGNTIYF TGTGCCAGCTCACCATCCGGGACAGGGGATCGCCGAGGAAACACCATATATTTT
few TRBJ1-1 TRBD1 TRBV5-8 CASIRDRGSTEAFF TGTGCCAGCATCCGGGACAGGGGTTCCACTGAAGCTTTCTTT
- TRBJ1-1 - TRBV5-1 CASSLEPGSTEAFF TGCGCCAGCAGCTTGGAACCCGGGAGCACTGAAGCTTTCTTT
many TRBJ2-1 TRBD2 TRBV2 CASSETSGRVSYNEQFF TGTGCCAGCAGTGAAACTAGCGGGAGGGTCTCCTACAATGAGCAGTTCTTC
many TRBJ2-7 - TRBV28 CASSLYAEGPTKQYF TGTGCCAGCAGTTTATACGCTGAAGGGCCCACAAAGCAGTACTTC
few TRBJ2-5 TRBD1 TRBV12-5 CASGTGQSETQYF TGTGCTAGTGGTACGGGACAGTCGGAGACCCAGTACTTC
many TRBJ2-1 TRBD1 TRBV12-3/TRBV12-4 CASRTTGGPYNEQFF TGTGCCAGCAGGACGACAGGGGGCCCTTACAATGAGCAGTTCTTC
- TRBJ2-1 - TRBV6-1 CASTGPLQFF TGTGCCAGCACGGGGCCCCTGCAGTTCTTC
many TRBJ1-5 - TRBV12-3/TRBV12-4 CASSFHIWTQPNQPQHF TGTGCCAGCAGTTTCCATATTTGGACGCAGCCGAATCAGCCCCAGCATTTT
- TRBJ2-3 - TRBV11-3 CASSSRRDKTDTQYF TGTGCCAGCAGCTCCCGACGCGACAAAACAGATACGCAGTATTTT
once TRBJ2-1 TRBD1 TRBV19 CASSGGQVYDEQFF TGTGCCAGTAGTGGGGGACAGGTATATGATGAGCAGTTCTTC
many TRBJ1-5 - TRBV29-1 CSVAGGSNQPQHF TGCAGCGTTGCGGGGGGGAGCAATCAGCCCCAGCATTTT
- TRBJ1-4 - TRBV12-3/TRBV12-4 CASSLGTGIDEKLFF TGTGCCAGCAGTTTAGGTACAGGCATAGATGAAAAACTGTTTTTT
- TRBJ2-1 TRBD1 TRBV29-1 CSVAGGRHNEQFF TGCAGCGTCGCAGGGGGCAGACACAATGAGCAGTTCTTC
many TRBJ2-1 - TRBV28 CASSLSWGPSSGGFF TGTGCCAGCAGTTTATCTTGGGGGCCTTCGTCCGGGGGGTTCTTC
- TRBJ1-5 TRBD1 TRBV20-1 CSARRFIGGTGGYQPQHF TGCAGTGCTAGAAGGTTTATCGGTGGGACAGGGGGATATCAGCCCCAGCATTTT
- TRBJ1-6 - TRBV20-1 CSATRSSPLHF TGCAGTGCTACCCGATCGTCGCCCCTCCACTTT
many TRBJ2-7 - TRBV3-1 CASSRTQGTYEQYF TGTGCCAGCAGCCGAACACAGGGCACCTACGAGCAGTACTTC
few TRBJ2-6 TRBD1 TRBV5-1 CASSWDRGSGANVLTF TGCGCCAGCAGCTGGGACAGGGGCTCTGGGGCCAACGTCCTGACTTTC
- TRBJ2-1 - TRBV6-2/TRBV6-3 CASTDPPGTKGDEQFF TGTGCCAGCACCGACCCCCCCGGGACAAAAGGAGATGAGCAGTTCTTC
many TRBJ2-7 TRBD2 TRBV11-2 CASSSSGRGYEQYF TGTGCCAGCAGCTCAAGCGGGAGGGGGTACGAGCAGTACTTC
many TRBJ2-3 - TRBV29-1 CSVEVASTTDTQYF TGCAGCGTTGAAGTGGCGTCTACCACAGATACGCAGTATTTT
many TRBJ1-5 TRBD1 TRBV20-1 CSASPGGRSNQPQHF TGCAGTGCTTCCCCAGGGGGCAGGAGCAATCAGCCCCAGCATTTT
- TRBJ1-2 TRBD1 TRBV28 CASCSGQGPFHYGYTF TGTGCCAGCTGTTCCGGACAGGGCCCTTTTCACTATGGCTACACCTTC
many TRBJ1-5 - TRBV7-9 CASSLGGSHQPQHF TGTGCCAGCAGCTTAGGAGGCAGCCATCAGCCCCAGCATTTT
many TRBJ2-5 - TRBV11-2 CASSFQFPKDSPIQYF TGTGCCAGCAGCTTCCAATTCCCGAAGGACAGTCCGATCCAGTACTTC